Listed below are T cell receptor beta chains from one sample, sequenced in a study of beta chain features in type 1 diabetes. The data were produced by immunoSEQ multiplex PCR, yet TCRdb's version contains in-frame clones alone and is incomplete. Of under 300,000 clones in the sample, 25% to 30% are singletons; the top ten hold roughly 4%. Material: central memory CD4+ T cells from blood. These receptors all stem from a man aged 25-45 years in good health. The CDR3 runs from the conserved cysteine through the conserved F or W. Fields, in order: J gene, D gene, V gene, clone size, CDR3 length, CDR3 protein, CDR3 DNA. A D gene is named only where the DNA matches it firmly. Expanded clones get a size class; other rows say once, few or many, or leave the size out.

J: TRBJ2-3
D: NA
V: TRBV2
size: NA
length: 13
CDR3: CASSERNTDTQYF
DNA: TGTGCCAGCAGTGAAAGGAACACAGATACGCAGTATTTT

J: TRBJ2-7
D: NA
V: TRBV28
size: NA
length: 15
CDR3: CASSLSAGPNLEQYF
DNA: TGTGCCAGCAGTTTATCCGCGGGCCCCAATCTTGAGCAGTACTTC

J: TRBJ1-1
D: NA
V: TRBV30
size: NA
length: 15
CDR3: CAWSVHIQYYTEAFF
DNA: TGTGCCTGGAGTGTACATATACAGTACTACACTGAAGCTTTCTTT

J: TRBJ2-7
D: TRBD2
V: TRBV30
size: few
length: 14
CDR3: CAWRRLAGFGEQYF
DNA: TGTGCCTGGAGGCGACTAGCGGGATTCGGCGAGCAGTACTTC

J: TRBJ1-3
D: NA
V: TRBV5-6
size: many
length: 14
CDR3: CASELMLSGNTIYF
DNA: TGTGCCAGTGAGCTTATGTTGTCTGGAAACACCATATATTTT

J: TRBJ2-3
D: NA
V: TRBV9
size: NA
length: 13
CDR3: CASSPALTDTQYF
DNA: TGTGCCAGCAGCCCAGCACTGACAGATACGCAGTATTTT

J: TRBJ2-6
D: TRBD1
V: TRBV28
size: few
length: 17
CDR3: CASIVGTGTSGANVLTF
DNA: TGTGCCAGCATCGTGGGGACAGGGACCTCTGGGGCCAACGTCCTGACTTTC

J: TRBJ2-7
D: NA
V: TRBV4-3
size: NA
length: 15
CDR3: CASSQAYAGTYEQYF
DNA: TGCGCCAGCAGCCAAGCGTACGCGGGGACCTACGAGCAGTACTTC

J: TRBJ2-4
D: TRBD2
V: TRBV5-6
size: NA
length: 15
CDR3: CASSSQRGPVNIQYF
DNA: TGTGCCAGCAGCTCTCAGCGGGGACCAGTAAACATTCAGTACTTC

J: TRBJ2-3
D: TRBD2
V: TRBV30
size: NA
length: 16
CDR3: CAWSVRTSGRTDTQYF
DNA: TGTGCCTGGAGTGTAAGGACTAGCGGACGCACAGATACGCAGTATTTT

J: TRBJ2-7
D: NA
V: TRBV29-1
size: few
length: 14
CDR3: CSGRGDGLSYEQYF
DNA: TGCAGCGGCAGAGGGGACGGACTATCCTACGAGCAGTACTTC

J: TRBJ2-5
D: NA
V: TRBV9
size: NA
length: 15
CDR3: CASSVAMGFQETQYF
DNA: TGTGCCAGCAGCGTAGCGATGGGGTTCCAAGAGACCCAGTACTTC

J: TRBJ2-2
D: TRBD2
V: TRBV9
size: few
length: 17
CDR3: CASSVAPAGAATGELFF
DNA: TGTGCCAGCAGCGTAGCCCCAGCGGGAGCGGCCACCGGGGAGCTGTTTTTT

J: TRBJ2-1
D: NA
V: TRBV4-3
size: NA
length: 15
CDR3: CASSQEIGGYNEQFF
DNA: TGCGCCAGCAGCCAAGAAATCGGCGGTTACAATGAGCAGTTCTTC

J: TRBJ2-4
D: TRBD1
V: TRBV6-1
size: NA
length: 13
CDR3: CASRPVTGDIQYF
DNA: TGTGCCAGCAGGCCGGTTACAGGGGACATTCAGTACTTC

J: TRBJ2-3
D: NA
V: TRBV5-1
size: few
length: 17
CDR3: CASSRRDPSSSTDTQYF
DNA: TGCGCCAGCAGCCGCCGGGACCCATCTTCTAGCACAGATACGCAGTATTTT

J: TRBJ1-5
D: NA
V: TRBV15
size: NA
length: 11
CDR3: CATSGHQPQHF
DNA: TGTGCCACCAGCGGTCATCAGCCCCAGCATTTT

J: TRBJ2-1
D: TRBD2
V: TRBV5-7
size: NA
length: 16
CDR3: CASSPWTSGKPNEQFF
DNA: TGTGCCAGCAGCCCCTGGACTAGCGGGAAACCCAATGAGCAGTTCTTC

J: TRBJ2-5
D: NA
V: TRBV2
size: NA
length: 14
CDR3: CASTRDQNQETQYF
DNA: TGTGCCAGCACTCGGGACCAAAATCAGGAGACCCAGTACTTC

J: TRBJ2-7
D: NA
V: TRBV30
size: NA
length: 14
CDR3: CAWSTKGFPYEQYF
DNA: TGTGCCTGGAGTACCAAAGGGTTCCCCTACGAGCAGTACTTC

J: TRBJ2-2
D: NA
V: TRBV7-9
size: few
length: 16
CDR3: CASSPPGLANTGELFF
DNA: TGTGCCAGCAGCCCCCCCGGATTAGCGAACACCGGGGAGCTGTTTTTT

J: TRBJ2-1
D: TRBD2
V: TRBV11-2
size: few
length: 14
CDR3: CASSRLAGVIEQFF
DNA: TGTGCCAGCAGCCGACTAGCGGGAGTGATAGAGCAGTTCTTC

J: TRBJ1-5
D: NA
V: TRBV15
size: NA
length: 15
CDR3: CATSWGTVSNQPQHF
DNA: TGTGCCACCTCGTGGGGGACCGTAAGCAATCAGCCCCAGCATTTT

J: TRBJ1-4
D: NA
V: TRBV30
size: few
length: 12
CDR3: CAWSVIAEKLFF
DNA: TGTGCCTGGAGTGTTATCGCGGAAAAACTGTTTTTT

J: TRBJ1-1
D: NA
V: TRBV29-1
size: few
length: 13
CDR3: CSVSGKDNTEAFF
DNA: TGCAGCGTTTCCGGGAAGGATAACACTGAAGCTTTCTTT

J: TRBJ1-4
D: NA
V: TRBV6-6
size: NA
length: 13
CDR3: CASSSWGGEKLFF
DNA: TGTGCCAGCAGTTCCTGGGGCGGGGAAAAACTGTTTTTT

J: TRBJ1-5
D: NA
V: TRBV2
size: NA
length: 16
CDR3: CASSDPGANSNQPQHF
DNA: TGTGCCAGCAGTGACCCCGGGGCAAATAGCAATCAGCCCCAGCATTTT

J: TRBJ2-2
D: NA
V: TRBV30
size: NA
length: 16
CDR3: CAWRVTYKSAGGELFF
DNA: TGTGCCTGGAGGGTAACGTACAAGAGCGCGGGCGGGGAGCTGTTTTTT

J: TRBJ2-1
D: NA
V: TRBV11-2
size: NA
length: 15
CDR3: CASSPSGIQQGEQFF
DNA: TGTGCCAGCAGCCCATCAGGGATCCAGCAGGGTGAGCAGTTCTTC

J: TRBJ2-1
D: NA
V: TRBV7-9
size: NA
length: 15
CDR3: CASSVKGTGNNEQFF
DNA: TGTGCCAGCAGCGTCAAAGGGACGGGAAACAATGAGCAGTTCTTC

J: TRBJ2-7
D: NA
V: TRBV7-2
size: few
length: 16
CDR3: CASSFYSDLTSYEQYF
DNA: TGTGCCAGCAGCTTCTACTCCGATTTGACTAGCTACGAGCAGTACTTC

J: TRBJ2-7
D: NA
V: TRBV7-9
size: NA
length: 12
CDR3: CASSSGQGEQYF
DNA: TGTGCCAGCAGCTCGGGACAAGGCGAGCAGTACTTC

J: TRBJ2-5
D: NA
V: TRBV29-1
size: NA
length: 12
CDR3: CSVEGGVETQYF
DNA: TGCAGCGTTGAGGGTGGGGTAGAGACCCAGTACTTC

J: TRBJ2-5
D: NA
V: TRBV5-1
size: NA
length: 14
CDR3: CASSLDSWSETQYF
DNA: TGCGCCAGCAGCTTGGACAGCTGGTCGGAGACCCAGTACTTC

J: TRBJ2-1
D: TRBD2
V: TRBV28
size: few
length: 13
CDR3: CASSEVSGNEQFF
DNA: TGTGCCAGCAGTGAGGTTAGCGGGAATGAGCAGTTCTTC

J: TRBJ1-2
D: NA
V: TRBV30
size: few
length: 15
CDR3: CAWRRPRGTSYGYTF
DNA: TGTGCCTGGAGACGACCACGGGGCACCTCCTATGGCTACACCTTC

J: TRBJ2-2
D: NA
V: TRBV27
size: few
length: 13
CDR3: CASSHSNTGELFF
DNA: TGTGCCAGCAGTCACTCGAACACCGGGGAGCTGTTTTTT

J: TRBJ2-3
D: TRBD2
V: TRBV2
size: few
length: 14
CDR3: CASTNMAGADTQYF
DNA: TGTGCCAGCACGAATATGGCGGGGGCAGATACGCAGTATTTT

J: TRBJ1-1
D: NA
V: TRBV6-6
size: many
length: 13
CDR3: CASSLPGRTEAFF
DNA: TGTGCCAGCAGCCTACCTGGCAGGACTGAAGCTTTCTTT

J: TRBJ2-3
D: NA
V: TRBV5-1
size: NA
length: 15
CDR3: CASNPDEGRTDTQYF
DNA: TGCGCCAGCAACCCGGACGAAGGACGCACAGATACGCAGTATTTT

J: TRBJ1-1
D: NA
V: TRBV7-6
size: few
length: 14
CDR3: CASSLETANTEAFF
DNA: TGTGCCAGCAGCTTAGAGACAGCGAACACTGAAGCTTTCTTT

J: TRBJ2-3
D: NA
V: TRBV7-2
size: many
length: 14
CDR3: CASSSSGGTDTQYF
DNA: TGTGCCAGCAGCTCTTCCGGGGGCACAGATACGCAGTATTTT

J: TRBJ2-7
D: NA
V: TRBV7-2
size: once
length: 15
CDR3: CASSLDGSPTYEQYF
DNA: TGTGCCAGCAGCTTAGATGGCAGTCCGACCTACGAGCAGTACTTC

J: TRBJ2-6
D: NA
V: TRBV30
size: NA
length: 17
CDR3: CAGSVWAASSGANVLTF
DNA: TGTGCCGGGAGTGTTTGGGCCGCTAGCTCTGGGGCCAACGTCCTGACTTTC

J: TRBJ2-3
D: NA
V: TRBV11-2
size: NA
length: 16
CDR3: CASSLMAGGGTDTQYF
DNA: TGTGCCAGCAGCTTAATGGCCGGCGGGGGCACAGATACGCAGTATTTT

J: TRBJ1-2
D: NA
V: TRBV6-5
size: NA
length: 13
CDR3: CASSTQGGYGYTF
DNA: TGTGCCAGCAGCACACAGGGCGGCTATGGCTACACCTTC

J: TRBJ1-5
D: NA
V: TRBV28
size: many
length: 11
CDR3: CASSSTGPQHF
DNA: TGTGCCAGCAGTTCCACCGGGCCCCAGCATTTT

J: TRBJ2-7
D: NA
V: TRBV7-2
size: few
length: 14
CDR3: CASSLRDGTYEQYF
DNA: TGTGCCAGCAGCTTAAGAGACGGGACCTACGAGCAGTACTTC

J: TRBJ1-5
D: NA
V: TRBV5-1
size: NA
length: 15
CDR3: CASSLDGRDNQPQHF
DNA: TGCGCCAGCAGCTTGGATGGAAGGGACAATCAGCCCCAGCATTTT

J: TRBJ2-7
D: NA
V: TRBV11-2
size: few
length: 16
CDR3: CASSLDGQAEAYEQYF
DNA: TGTGCCAGCAGCTTAGATGGGCAGGCGGAAGCCTACGAGCAGTACTTC

J: TRBJ2-4
D: NA
V: TRBV28
size: many
length: 14
CDR3: CASSFRVTSHIQYF
DNA: TGTGCCAGCAGTTTTAGGGTTACCTCGCACATTCAGTACTTC

J: TRBJ1-1
D: TRBD1
V: TRBV30
size: NA
length: 13
CDR3: CAWGDRGRAEAFF
DNA: TGTGCCTGGGGAGACAGGGGAAGGGCTGAAGCTTTCTTT

J: TRBJ2-5
D: NA
V: TRBV29-1
size: many
length: 18
CDR3: CSVDSPCTGETEQETQYF
DNA: TGCAGCGTTGATTCGCCCTGCACGGGCGAGACAGAACAAGAGACCCAGTACTTC